A selection of T cell receptor beta chains follows, all from one sample in a study of T-cell reconstitution after alpha-beta-depleted transplantation in children. Each CDR3 protein is one row after TCRdb ran MiXCR on the PCR reads. The sample includes approximately 430,000 distinct CDR3 sequences, 16% seen only once; the top ten take around 30%. Sequenced material: PBMCs, mostly from graft donor cells, taken 360 days after TCRalphabeta/CD19-depleted stem cell transplant. The receptors shown here come from a boy less than two years old who had a stem cell transplant for Wiskott-Aldrich syndrome, so the T cells may come from the graft donor. Each CDR3 is given with its conserved first and last residue. A D gene is named only where the DNA matches it firmly. Expanded clones are given a class, and other clones once, few, many or no size at all.

TRBV18	few	TRBJ2-1	TRBD2	CASSPVSGRESASEQFF	TGTGCCAGCTCACCCGTGAGCGGGCGGGAGAGCGCCAGTGAGCAGTTCTTC
TRBV4-2	NA	TRBJ2-6	TRBD1	CASSPYHPQGSNQFSGANVLTF	TGTGCCAGCAGCCCGTACCATCCACAGGGGTCCAACCAATTCTCTGGGGCCAACGTCCTGACTTTC
TRBV10-3	few	TRBJ2-1	TRBD2	CAIAGGTLRNEQFF	TGTGCCATCGCGGGGGGAACATTACGCAATGAGCAGTTCTTC
TRBV12-3/TRBV12-4	NA	TRBJ2-2	TRBD2	CASSKGLAGRTGELFF	TGTGCCAGCAGTAAAGGACTAGCGGGACGCACCGGGGAGCTGTTTTTT
TRBV3-1	NA	TRBJ2-5	NA	CASSQERLSQETQYF	TGTGCCAGCAGCCAAGAGAGATTATCCCAAGAGACCCAGTACTTC
TRBV10-2	few	TRBJ2-1	NA	CASSTGYNEQFF	TGCGCCAGCAGTACAGGGTACAATGAGCAGTTCTTC
TRBV2	few	TRBJ2-7	TRBD2	CASLAGGEYEQYF	TGTGCCAGCTTGGCGGGGGGCGAGTACGAGCAGTACTTC
TRBV30	NA	TRBJ1-1	NA	CAWSSFKGNTEAFF	TGTGCCTGGAGTTCATTTAAGGGGAACACTGAAGCTTTCTTT
TRBV5-4	NA	TRBJ2-5	NA	CASTLGAQETQYF	TGTGCCAGCACCTTGGGAGCGCAAGAGACCCAGTACTTC
TRBV11-3	NA	TRBJ2-5	NA	CASSFWFGETQYF	TGTGCCAGCAGCTTTTGGTTCGGAGAGACCCAGTACTTC
TRBV11-2	few	TRBJ2-2	NA	CASSTGRPGELFF	TGTGCCAGCAGCACCGGAAGGCCCGGGGAGCTGTTTTTT
TRBV6-5	few	TRBJ2-5	NA	CASSYEAIGRPGAQYF	TGTGCCAGCAGTTACGAAGCTATAGGCCGACCAGGGGCCCAGTACTTC
TRBV11-2	NA	TRBJ2-1	NA	CASSLKRGPYNEQFF	TGTGCCAGCAGCTTAAAGAGGGGACCCTACAATGAGCAGTTCTTC
TRBV5-1	NA	TRBJ2-7	NA	CASKETGRSYEQYF	TGCGCCAGCAAGGAAACCGGACGGTCCTACGAGCAGTACTTC
TRBV2	NA	TRBJ2-3	TRBD2	CASSEGLAGRDTQYF	TGTGCCAGCAGTGAGGGACTAGCGGGAAGGGATACGCAGTATTTT
TRBV4-1	NA	TRBJ2-2	NA	CASSQAFRLYGELFF	TGCGCCAGCAGCCAAGCTTTCCGCCTTTACGGGGAGCTGTTTTTT
TRBV2	few	TRBJ2-1	NA	CASQQISYNEQFF	TGTGCCAGTCAACAGATCTCCTACAATGAGCAGTTCTTC
TRBV12-3/TRBV12-4	few	TRBJ1-6	TRBD1	CASSRGARGRSPLHF	TGTGCCAGCAGTAGGGGGGCTAGGGGGCGGTCACCCCTCCACTTT
TRBV2	few	TRBJ2-4	TRBD1	CASSFRTGAKNIQYF	TGTGCCAGCAGTTTTAGGACAGGAGCCAAAAACATTCAGTACTTC
TRBV7-9	NA	TRBJ2-6	NA	CASSLIGRGANVLTF	TGTGCCAGCAGCCTCATAGGGCGCGGGGCCAACGTCCTGACTTTC
TRBV3-1	few	TRBJ2-7	NA	CASSRYGQFYEQYF	TGTGCCAGCAGCCGCTATGGACAGTTCTACGAGCAGTACTTC
TRBV7-8	once	TRBJ2-5	NA	CASSLVQKQETQYF	TGTGCCAGCAGCTTAGTTCAGAAACAAGAGACCCAGTACTTC
TRBV11-2	NA	TRBJ1-2	TRBD1	CASSWRTGGVLGYTF	TGTGCCAGCAGCTGGAGGACAGGGGGAGTTTTAGGCTACACCTTC
TRBV21-1	NA	TRBJ2-1	NA	CASSKGGSLSEQFF	TGTGCCAGCAGCAAAGGGGGTAGTCTTAGTGAGCAGTTCTTC
TRBV15	few	TRBJ2-5	TRBD2	CATSRTLAEETQYF	TGTGCCACCAGCAGAACCCTAGCGGAAGAGACCCAGTACTTC
TRBV12-3/TRBV12-4	many	TRBJ1-1	NA	CASRGRRNTEAFF	TGTGCCAGCAGGGGAAGACGGAACACTGAAGCTTTCTTT
TRBV15	NA	TRBJ2-2	NA	CATSRETGGGGELFF	TGTGCCACCAGCAGAGAGACAGGAGGTGGCGGGGAGCTGTTTTTT
TRBV29-1	once	TRBJ2-3	NA	CSVGLRRLILLTDTQYF	TGCAGCGTTGGCCTGAGGAGGTTGATTCTCCTCACAGATACGCAGTATTTT
TRBV7-2	many	TRBJ2-7	NA	CASSLGGTSYEQYF	TGTGCCAGCAGCTTAGGAGGAACCAGCTACGAGCAGTACTTC
TRBV19	once	TRBJ1-1	NA	CASSIGWGYNGLNTEAFF	TGTGCCAGTAGTATCGGCTGGGGATATAACGGGCTGAACACTGAAGCTTTCTTT